Detailed here is one TCR beta chain. What it binds is not known. Molecular barcoding with unique molecular identifiers was used for the TCRbeta library. TCRdb recomputed calls from the PCR reads with MiXCR, one row per CDR3 protein. The sample lists under 400,000 distinct CDR3 sequences, approximately 20% occurring once. These data come from a study of T-cell reconstitution after alpha-beta-depleted transplantation in children. The study, taken as a whole, reports: Where alpha-beta T cells came from about two months after transplant was reportedly several hundred expanded graft clones.

The CDR3 sequence is 13 residues long. CDR1 MNHNS and CDR2 SASEGT come from the germline V gene. Trimming cost V 0 bases and J 3 bases, with 5 bases left between them. Sequencing was performed on PBMCs, mostly from graft donor cells, taken 180 days after TCRalphabeta/CD19-depleted stem cell transplant. The rearrangement links TRBV6-1 to TRBJ1-2; D is unresolved. The receptor comes from a male patient aged 5 to 17 who had a stem cell transplant for acute lymphoblastic leukemia, so the T cells may come from the graft donor. CDR3 in DNA: TGTGCCAGCAGTGAAGCCATTTACTATGGCTACACCTTC. This encodes CASSEAIYYGYTF.